The 15 T cell receptor beta chains listed next were all sequenced from one sample in a study of T-cell memory formation after mild COVID-19. TCRdb independently ran MiXCR on the 5' RACE reads; one entry per CDR3 protein. The sample consists of about 110,000 distinct CDR3 sequences, about an eighth of them appearing once. The sequenced material came from PBMCs or a T cell subset sorted from them (not recorded which). Receptors originate from a man between 18 and 29 years old who had mild COVID-19 (a few samples of this study predate the infection). Cell type and time point are not known.

In its sample, this clonotype was seen many times. The chain combines TRBV29-1 with TRBJ2-7; 7 nucleotides line up with TRBD1. The CDR3 runs to 13 residues. The germline V gene has CDR1 SQVTM and CDR2 ANQGSEA. J was trimmed by 0 bases and V by 6 bases; bases with no gene match: 5. CDR3 in amino acids: CSVRTGRSYEQYF. CDR3 DNA: TGCAGCGTGCGGACAGGACGCTCCTACGAGCAGTACTTC.

This sequence joins TRBV27 and TRBJ1-5; no clear D gene. Trimming pared 3 bases from V and 4 bases from J, leaving 4 bases between. The CDR3 consists of 12 residues. The V gene's germline CDR1 is MNHEY and CDR2 SMNVEV (reference sequence). DNA for the CDR3: TGTGCCAGCAGTTTCCTAAATCAGCCCCAGCATTTT. It encodes CASSFLNQPQHF.

This clonotype has ten or more counts. The CDR3 nucleotides are TGCGCCAGCGGATGGACAGAGAGCTCCTACGAGCAGTACGTC. As protein: CASGWTESSYEQYV. The V call is TRBV5-1, the J call TRBJ2-7, with D possibly TRBD1 on 6 matching bases. Deletions cut 7 bases from V and 0 bases from J, with 14 bases between. The CDR3 has 14 residues. The germline CDR1 and CDR2 sequences are SGHRS and YFSETQ.

The chain recombines TRBV5-6 with TRBJ1-4, with 9 bases that match TRBD1. CDR1 and CDR2 (germline): SGHDT, YYEEEE. Trimming cost V 4 bases and J 1 base; bases outside gene matches: 2. The CDR3 has 15 amino acids. CDR3 DNA sequence: TGTGCCAGCAGCCAGGGACAGGGAACTAATGAAAAACTGTTTTTT. This codes for CASSQGQGTNEKLFF.

The chain combines TRBV7-6 with TRBJ2-3; 12 bases fit TRBD2. The CDR3 sequence is 16 residues long. CDR1 SGHVS and CDR2 FNYEAQ come from the germline V gene. J was trimmed by 0 bases and V by 7 bases; bases with no gene match: 5. For the CDR3, the DNA is TGTGCCAGCACCCTAGCGGGGGGGACTAGCACAGATACGCAGTATTTT. As protein: CASTLAGGTSTDTQYF.

This clonotype turned up a few times. The V call is TRBV21-1, the J call TRBJ2-7; TRBD1 is the table's D call, not checked against the DNA. TRBV21-1 is a pseudogene. The CDR3 contains 20 residues. This CDR3 reads CASSKGFGWTDRERGYEQYV. CDR3 nucleotides: TGTGCCAGCAGCAAAGGCTTTGGGTGGACGGACAGGGAAAGGGGCTACGAGCAGTACGTC.

The J gene is TRBJ1-2, the V gene TRBV20-1, with TRBD1 matching over 7 bases. The germline V gene has CDR1 DFQATT and CDR2 SNEGSKA (reference sequence). This CDR3 has 13 residues. Trimming took 2 bases from V and 3 from J; bases not matched to a gene: 3. CDR3 in amino acids: CSARSGTDYGYTF. The CDR3, as DNA: TGCAGTGCTAGATCAGGGACAGACTATGGCTACACCTTC.

Regarding this clonotype: The germline gene is not matched at one end of the junction; a read error may be the cause. The CDR3 reads CASSPPDKGPIF. The CDR3 bases are TGTGCCAGCAGCCCGCCGGACAAGGGACCCATCTTC. The J gene is TRBJ1-2, the V gene TRBV7-9, with D possibly TRBD1 on 5 matching bases. CDR3 length: 12 residues. Germline V lookup: CDR1 SEHNR, CDR2 FQNEAQ (reference sequence). The full variable domain, in which reference TRBV7-9 and TRBJ1-2 provide the parts outside the CDR3, is DTGVSQNPRHKITKRGQNVTFRCDPISEHNRLYWYRQTLGQGPEFLTYFQNEAQLEKSRLLSDRFSAERPKGSFSTLEIQRTEQGDSAMYLCASSPPDKGPIFGSGTRLTVV.

The chain combines TRBV12-3 or TRBV12-4 with TRBJ1-1, with a possible D match to TRBD1 (6 bases). CDR3 length: 13 amino acids. V was trimmed by 5 bases and J by 7 bases, leaving 14 bases between them. The CDR3 loop is CASSPQGQLEAFF. For the CDR3, the DNA is TGTGCCAGCAGTCCACAAGGACAGCTTGAAGCTTTCTTT.

V is TRBV13 and J is TRBJ1-5; D ambiguous. Trimming removed 5 bases at V and 6 bases at J, with 14 bases between. Germline CDR1 reads PRHDT; CDR2 reads FYEKMQ (reference sequence). There are 14 residues in the CDR3. The CDR3 DNA reads as TGTGCCAGCAGCCAAGGACGCAGCCCTCAGCCCCAGCATTTT. This gives the protein CASSQGRSPQPQHF.

The chain couples TRBV7-9 to TRBJ1-1; 12 bases map to TRBD1. This CDR3 spans 15 amino acids. Germline V gives CDR1 SEHNR, CDR2 FQNEAQ (reference sequence). The junction had 10 bases not matched to a gene; V was cut back by 9 bases and J by 5 bases. The CDR3 spells CASEGTGGMGTEAFF. As DNA, the CDR3 is TGTGCCAGTGAAGGGACAGGGGGCATGGGGACTGAAGCTTTCTTT.

This clonotype appeared many times. The rearrangement links TRBV6-4 to TRBJ1-5, with D tentatively TRBD1 (5 bases). The germline V gene has CDR1 MRHNA and CDR2 SNTAGT. V was shortened by 7 bases and J by 5 bases, with 12 bases between the two germline ends. This CDR3 region has 13 residues. CDR3 nucleotide sequence: TGTGCCAGCAATTGGACACCCTATCAGCCCCAGCATTTT. It codes for CASNWTPYQPQHF.

V is TRBV5-1 and J is TRBJ2-7, with D uncertain. Trimming left V 0 bases short and J 0 bases short, with 7 bases between. In germline, CDR1 is SGHRS, CDR2 YFSETQ. The CDR3 runs to 14 residues. CDR3 sequence: CASSLGVSSYEQYF. Written as DNA, the CDR3 is TGCGCCAGCAGCTTGGGGGTCAGCTCCTACGAGCAGTACTTC.

This clonotype was observed a handful of times. The CDR3 DNA sequence: TGTGCCAGCTCACCAGGGGTCGTCGTGGGGTCTGGAGATACGCAGTATTTT. Protein sequence: CASSPGVVVGSGDTQYF. V is TRBV18 and J is TRBJ2-3; D uncertain. The CDR3 loop spans 17 amino acids. Germline CDR1 is KGHSH and CDR2 is LQKENI. V was pared by 2 bases and J by 5 bases, with 20 bases between.

This rearrangement joins TRBV12-2 to TRBJ2-5; the D segment call TRBD1 is taken from the table without a DNA check. TRBV12-2 is an annotated pseudogene. The CDR3 extends over 13 amino acids. The DNA for the CDR3 is TGTGCAAGTCGCTTAGGTCCGGGAGAGACCCAGTACTTC. Amino acid sequence: CASRLGPGETQYF.